This passage covers 14 T cell receptor beta chains from one sample sequenced in a study of molecular identifiers for immune sequencing clone quantification. TCRdb re-called the PCR reads through MiXCR, storing one row per CDR3 protein. Seen here are fewer than 350,000 distinct CDR3 sequences, 20% to 25% observed once, and the top ten hold approximately 0.85%. The sample comprised naive CD8+ T cells from blood, with Jurkat cell RNA spiked in. Described subset: FACS-sorted CD8+CD4-CCR7+CD45RA+ naive T cells. Every receptor here comes from a human donor in good health. Some libraries in this study had Jurkat cell RNA spiked in.

This clonotype has ten or more counts. V is TRBV20-1 and J is TRBJ2-5; TRBD2 matches 12 bases. V trimming: 3 bases; J trimming: 5 bases; junction bases outside the gene matches: 10. This CDR3 spans 16 amino acids. Germline V gene sequence: CDR1 DFQATT, CDR2 SNEGSKA (reference sequence). CDR3 DNA sequence: TGCAGTGCTAGCCCCTTACTAGCGGGGGGAGGGGAGACCCAGTACTTC. This codes for CSASPLLAGGGETQYF.

Worth noting for this clonotype: This may be a read error: a much more frequent sequence differs by one nucleotide. V is TRBV6-6 and J is TRBJ2-7; 7 bases align to TRBD1. The ends lost 5 bases at V and 3 bases at J; junction bases unmatched: 1. Per germline, CDR1 MNHNY and CDR2 SVGAGI (reference sequence). The CDR3 loop spans 12 amino acids. The CDR3 loop is CASSGQVYEQYV. CDR3 DNA sequence: TGTGCCAGCAGTGGACAGGTCTACGAGCAGTACGTC.

This clonotype has a count of ten or more. The chain has TRBV29-1 and TRBJ1-2; 8 bases are shared with TRBD1. The junction had 8 bases not matched to a gene; V was cut back by 3 bases and J by 8 bases. The CDR3 has 13 amino acids. From germline, CDR1 is SQVTM and CDR2 ANQGSEA. The CDR3: CSVELQGAQGYTF. CDR3 coding DNA: TGCAGCGTTGAGCTCCAGGGGGCGCAGGGCTACACCTTC.

As concerns this clonotype: A read error may explain this, as a much larger clone is one base away. The chain has TRBV29-1 and TRBJ2-7, with a weak D call TRBD2 (6 bases). Between the trimmed V and J ends, which lost 4 bases and 3 bases, there was a span of 16 bases. The CDR3 loop spans 14 amino acids. Germline V lookup: CDR1 SQVTM, CDR2 ANQGSEA. DNA for the CDR3: TGCAGCGTTGTATCAGCGGGCAGGTACTACGAGCAGTACTTC. It is translated as CSVVSAGRYYEQYF.

In its sample, this clonotype was seen a few times. The chain combines TRBV14 with TRBJ2-2; TRBD2 matches 8 bases. The CDR3 loop spans 20 amino acids. Per germline, CDR1 SGHDN and CDR2 FVKESK. J lost 0 bases, V lost 0 bases, and 12 bases had no gene match. Here the CDR3 DNA reads TGTGCCAGCAGCCAAGATGGTGTCCGGGGTAGCGGGACGAACACCGGGGAGCTGTTTTTT. It yields the protein CASSQDGVRGSGTNTGELFF.

This clonotype was picked up a small number of times. This chain links TRBV27 with TRBJ2-1; 7 bases map to TRBD2. Germline V CDR1 and CDR2: MNHEY, SMNVEV (reference sequence). After removal of 7 bases from V and 10 bases from J, the junction contained 13 bases not matched to a gene. This CDR3 region has 14 residues. The CDR3 reads CASTRGIGGGEQFF. The CDR3 coding sequence is TGTGCCAGCACCCGAGGTATTGGGGGAGGGGAGCAGTTCTTC.

The V call is TRBV7-9, the J call TRBJ1-2, with no clear D. The CDR3 loop spans 13 amino acids. V was cut by 5 bases and J by 2 bases, with 9 bases left in between. Germline lookup yields CDR1 SEHNR and CDR2 FQNEAQ (reference sequence). CDR3 sequence (DNA): TGTGCCAGCAGCCTGACCGACAACTATGGCTACACCTTC. Protein product: CASSLTDNYGYTF.

At least ten counts were recorded for this clonotype. This chain connects TRBV2 to TRBJ1-5; D uncertain. Looked up from germline, CDR1 is SNHLY and CDR2 is FYNNEI. V was pared by 6 bases and J by 0 bases, with 15 bases between. CDR3 length equals 16 residues. In DNA form, the CDR3 reads TGTGCCAGCAGGGAGAAAGGCCCCAGTAGCAATCAGCCCCAGCATTTT. The encoded protein is CASREKGPSSNQPQHF.

This clonotype was recorded a few times. The chain joins TRBV7-6 to TRBJ1-5, with D possibly matching TRBD1 (6 bases). The CDR3 has 15 amino acids. Germline V lookup: CDR1 SGHVS, CDR2 FNYEAQ. With 5 bases removed from V and 1 base from J, the gap between germline ends came to 12 bases. This chain's CDR3 is CASSPLTGSNQPQHF. CDR3 in DNA: TGTGCCAGCAGCCCTTTGACAGGCAGCAATCAGCCCCAGCATTTT.

This clonotype was observed at least ten times. The chain uses TRBV30 and TRBJ1-3, with 10 bases aligning to TRBD1. There are 17 residues in the CDR3. Germline CDR1 and CDR2: GTSNPN and SVGIG (reference sequence). The V gene end was trimmed by 3 bases and the J gene end by 0 bases; junction bases not matched to a gene: 8. In nucleotides, the CDR3 is TGTGCCTGGAGACAGAGGGACAGGGGAAGCTCTGGAAACACCATATATTTT. This encodes CAWRQRDRGSSGNTIYF.

This clonotype was detected many times. The CDR3 is CASSMTSGGAKETQYF. CDR3 in DNA: TGTGCCAGTAGTATGACTAGCGGGGGAGCGAAAGAGACCCAGTACTTC. The V and J genes are TRBV19 and TRBJ2-5; 12 bases line up with TRBD2. This CDR3 contains 16 residues. Trimming at V came to 3 bases and at J to 3 bases, leaving 5 bases not matched to a gene. The V gene's germline CDR1 is LNHDA and CDR2 SQIVND (reference sequence).

V gene TRBV11-2 combines with J gene TRBJ2-5; possible D gene TRBD1, 7 bases. This CDR3 is built from 16 residues. Germline CDR1 and CDR2: SGHAT and FQNNGV. Trimming cost V 5 bases and J 1 base, with 17 bases left between them. DNA for the CDR3: TGTGCCAGCAGCCCGGGGGACAGACTCCCCCAAGAGACCCAGTACTTC. Protein: CASSPGDRLPQETQYF.

This clonotype was counted at least ten times. This chain joins TRBV5-1 and TRBJ2-5, with D perhaps matching TRBD2 (5 bases). Germline V gene lookup returns CDR1 SGHRS and CDR2 YFSETQ. Trimming shortened V by 1 base and J by 3 bases, and 10 bases separated the two germline ends. This CDR3 is 14 amino acids long. This CDR3 is CASSLSDLEETQYF. The CDR3 coding sequence is TGCGCCAGCAGCTTGTCGGACTTAGAAGAGACCCAGTACTTC.

The chain couples TRBV12-3 or TRBV12-4 to TRBJ1-2; D gene ambiguous. Trimming cost V 7 bases and J 10 bases, with 4 bases left between them. The CDR3 is made up of 8 amino acids. DNA of the CDR3: TGTGCCAGCACCCCCTACACCTTC. Amino acids: CASTPYTF.